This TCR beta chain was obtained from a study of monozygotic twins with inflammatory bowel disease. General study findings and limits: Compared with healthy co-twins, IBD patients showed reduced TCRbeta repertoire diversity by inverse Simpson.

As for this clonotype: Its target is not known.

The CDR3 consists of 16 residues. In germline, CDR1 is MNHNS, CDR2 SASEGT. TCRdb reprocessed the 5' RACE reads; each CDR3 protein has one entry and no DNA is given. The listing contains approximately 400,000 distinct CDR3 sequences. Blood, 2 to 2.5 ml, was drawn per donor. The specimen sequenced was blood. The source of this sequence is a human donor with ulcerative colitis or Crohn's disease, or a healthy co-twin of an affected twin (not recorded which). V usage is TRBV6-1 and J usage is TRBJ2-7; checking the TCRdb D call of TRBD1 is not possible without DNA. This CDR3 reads CASRDRAPEGTYEQYF.